This T cell receptor (beta chain) came from a study of preoperative IRX-2 immunotherapy in early breast cancer. Clones were read by immunoSEQ multiplex PCR, and TCRdb kept only the in-frame ones, dropping some. The table records around 540 clones, about three quarters of them present only once. The sample's treatment: preoperative locoregional IRX-2 cytokine immunotherapy. This CDR3 comprises 14 residues. CDR1 KGHSH and CDR2 LQKENI come from the germline V gene. V lost 3 bases, J lost 5 bases, and 10 bases lay in between. The chain employs TRBV18 and TRBJ2-2; the D is unclear. This TCR came from a human donor with breast cancer. The sample in question was tumor tissue, obtained after IRX-2 immunotherapy. The CDR3 spells CASSPLKRTGELFF. CDR3 sequence (DNA): TGTGCCAGCTCACCTCTCAAAAGAACCGGGGAGCTGTTTTTT. The complete variable domain, with remaining parts taken from reference TRBV18 and TRBJ2-2, reads NAGVMQNPRHLVRRRGQEARLRCSPMKGHSHVYWYRQLPEEGLKFMVYLQKENIIDESGMPKERFSAEFPKEGPSILRIQQVVRGDSAAYFCASSPLKRTGELFFGEGSRLTVL.